A single sample gave rise to the 30 T cell receptor beta chains below, sequenced in a study of OX40 agonist ivuxolimab in advanced cancers. Clones were sequenced by immunoSEQ multiplex PCR, and TCRdb holds only the in-frame ones, with some missing. Of approximately 91,000 clones detected, around 90% appear once; the ten largest clones hold more than 0.25%. This material consisted of CD4+ or CD8+ T cells sorted from blood, taken in a trial of the OX40 agonist ivuxolimab. Receptors were obtained from an adult with an advanced solid tumor such as melanoma, head and neck, liver or kidney cancer.

The genes are TRBV5-4 and TRBJ1-2; D not certain. There are 13 residues in the CDR3. The germline V gene encodes CDR1 SGHNT and CDR2 YYREEE (reference sequence). Between the trimmed V and J ends, which lost 2 bases and 2 bases, there was a span of 7 bases. DNA of the CDR3: TGTGCCAGCAGCTTCGGGCAGAACTATGGCTACACCTTC. Translating gives CASSFGQNYGYTF.

This clone showed up just a few times. The chain combines TRBV6-1 with TRBJ1-2; 7 bases are a match to TRBD1. Germline trimming cut 3 bases from V and 6 bases from J; bases unmatched to any gene: 10. Per germline, CDR1 MNHNS and CDR2 SASEGT. The CDR3 contains 15 residues. The CDR3 sequence is CASSDLGGARHGYTF. For the CDR3, the DNA is TGTGCCAGCAGTGATCTAGGGGGCGCTAGGCATGGCTACACCTTC.

The V and J genes are TRBV7-8 and TRBJ1-1; perhaps TRBD1 as D (6 bases). This CDR3 comprises 15 residues. Germline-derived CDR1 and CDR2 are SGHVS and FQNEAQ. V was cut by 1 base and J by 1 base, with 10 bases left in between. The CDR3 region is CASSLVRGGNTEAFF. As DNA, the CDR3 is TGTGCCAGCAGCTTAGTTAGGGGGGGGAACACTGAAGCTTTCTTT.

This clone was seen only a few times. V gene TRBV5-1 combines with J gene TRBJ2-7; D not resolved. The CDR3 spans 13 residues. Trimming removed 1 base from V and 7 bases from J, with 12 bases in between. The germline CDR1 and CDR2 sequences are SGHRS and YFSETQ. The CDR3 protein is CASSLTVLGEQYF. CDR3 nucleotides: TGCGCCAGCAGCTTGACAGTGCTTGGGGAGCAGTACTTC.

The chain couples TRBV7-9 to TRBJ2-3, with 8 bases aligning to TRBD2. CDR3 size: 15 residues. Germline trimming cut 0 bases from V and 6 bases from J; bases unmatched to any gene: 5. The germline V gene has CDR1 SEHNR and CDR2 FQNEAQ (reference sequence). The CDR3 region is CASSLAGGAPDTQYF. CDR3 DNA: TGTGCCAGCAGCTTAGCCGGGGGGGCACCGGATACGCAGTATTTT.

The J gene is TRBJ1-1, the V gene TRBV18; the D gene is possibly TRBD1 (5 bases). Trimming shortened V by 4 bases and J by 0 bases, and 9 bases separated the two germline ends. This CDR3 contains 14 residues. The germline V gene encodes CDR1 KGHSH and CDR2 LQKENI. In nucleotides, the CDR3 is TGTGCCAGCTCACTTGGACAAGTGAACACTGAAGCTTTCTTT. Protein sequence: CASSLGQVNTEAFF.

This chain uses TRBV27 with TRBJ2-5; D is ambiguous. Germline V gene data show CDR1 as MNHEY and CDR2 as SMNVEV (reference sequence). Trimming left V 3 bases short and J 2 bases short, with 19 bases between. The CDR3 runs 17 residues. CDR3 residues: CASSFNAAAAGQETQYF. In DNA, the CDR3 is TGTGCCAGCAGTTTTAATGCGGCAGCCGCCGGGCAAGAGACCCAGTACTTC.

V gene TRBV2 combines with J gene TRBJ2-5; no definite D call. V lost 6 bases to trimming and J lost 2 bases, with 16 bases between them. Germline-derived CDR1 and CDR2 are SNHLY and FYNNEI. The CDR3 length is 15 residues. The CDR3 DNA reads as TGTGCCAGCAGGGGGTTGAGGACGGCACAAGAGACCCAGTACTTC. It codes for CASRGLRTAQETQYF.

The chain joins TRBV19 to TRBJ1-5; possibly TRBD1 for D (6 bases). The CDR3 sequence is 16 residues long. Germline-derived CDR1 and CDR2 are LNHDA and SQIVND (reference sequence). The V gene lost 6 bases and the J gene lost 3 bases, with 18 bases spanning the gap. The CDR3 DNA sequence: TGTGCCAGTAGGAAGACAGGAATCTTACTCAATCAGCCCCAGCATTTT. Its translation: CASRKTGILLNQPQHF.

The chain is built from TRBV6-5 and TRBJ1-2; 8 bases align to TRBD1. There are 15 residues in the CDR3. With V trimmed by 2 bases and J by 5 bases, 7 bases remained unmatched. Germline CDR1 is MNHEY and CDR2 is SVGAGI. The CDR3 DNA sequence: TGTGCCAGCAGTTACGCCTCGGACAGGGTTTATGGCTACACCTTC. This sequence encodes CASSYASDRVYGYTF.

The chain has TRBV15 and TRBJ2-3, with 7 bases lining up with TRBD2. Germline CDR1 and CDR2: LNHNV and YYDKDF (reference sequence). The CDR3 is 15 amino acids. J lost 4 bases, V lost 0 bases, and 4 bases had no gene match. The chain's CDR3 is CATSRERLAADTQYF. In nucleotides, the CDR3 is TGTGCCACCAGCAGAGAGAGGCTAGCGGCAGATACGCAGTATTTT.

This chain links TRBV6-1 with TRBJ1-2, with 7 nucleotides matching TRBD1. The trim removed 6 bases at V and 5 bases at J, leaving 3 bases unmatched. The germline gives CDR1 MNHNS, CDR2 SASEGT. The CDR3 runs to 12 residues. The CDR3 DNA follows: TGTGCCAGCAGAGGGACAGAATATGGCTACACCTTC. This gives the protein CASRGTEYGYTF.

The chain combines TRBV10-2 with TRBJ2-3; 11 bases are a match to TRBD2. Trimming at V came to 0 bases and at J to 0 bases, leaving 8 bases not matched to a gene. CDR3 length equals 19 residues. CDR1 WSHSY and CDR2 SAAADI come from the germline V gene. The CDR3 sequence is CASSESGGGTSGSTDTQYF. DNA for the CDR3: TGCGCCAGCAGTGAGTCCGGGGGGGGGACTAGCGGTAGCACAGATACGCAGTATTTT.

The J gene is TRBJ1-2, the V gene TRBV5-1, with TRBD1 matching over 7 bases. The CDR3 extends over 18 amino acids. V shed 5 bases, J shed 1 base, and the junction held 17 bases outside the gene matches. Looked up from germline, CDR1 is SGHRS and CDR2 is YFSETQ. CDR3 amino acids: CASRGPPGQLIDNYGYTF. The CDR3 nucleotides are TGCGCCAGCAGGGGGCCTCCGGGACAGCTAATAGATAACTATGGCTACACCTTC.

This chain links TRBV7-6 with TRBJ2-1, with 7 nucleotides matching TRBD1. The germline V gene has CDR1 SGHVS and CDR2 FNYEAQ. The CDR3 is 13 amino acids. Trimming removed 5 bases from V and 7 bases from J; junction bases left unmatched: 5. CDR3 sequence: CASSPRGLNEQFF. As DNA, the CDR3 is TGTGCCAGCAGCCCGAGGGGGCTGAATGAGCAGTTCTTC.

V is TRBV10-3 and J is TRBJ2-2; a possible D gene is TRBD1 (6 bases). Looked up from germline, CDR1 is ENHRY and CDR2 is SYGVKD. The CDR3 is 14 amino acids. V lost 5 bases to trimming and J lost 2 bases, with 9 bases between them. The CDR3 DNA reads as TGTGCCATCAGTCAGGACAGAAACACCGGGGAGCTGTTTTTT. Encoded protein: CAISQDRNTGELFF.

The gene calls are TRBV5-8 and TRBJ2-6; TRBD1 matches at 10 bases. The V segment lost 4 bases and the J segment 1 base; nucleotides outside the gene matches: 2. Germline-derived CDR1 and CDR2 are SGHTS and YDEGEE. This CDR3 is 16 amino acids long. This CDR3 is CASSMDRGSGANVLTF. CDR3 bases: TGTGCCAGCAGCATGGACAGGGGGTCTGGGGCCAACGTCCTGACTTTC.

V and J are TRBV5-1 and TRBJ2-7, with 9 bases fitting TRBD1. The CDR3 has 17 amino acids. The trim removed 6 bases at V and 4 bases at J, leaving 17 bases unmatched. Germline CDR1 and CDR2: SGHRS and YFSETQ. The CDR3 here is CASIPTRGQGKRYEQYF. In nucleotides, the CDR3 is TGCGCCAGCATACCAACTCGGGGACAGGGTAAAAGGTACGAGCAGTACTTC.

The sample holds one count of this clone. V and J are TRBV2 and TRBJ2-1; 11 bases agree with TRBD2. The CDR3 sequence is 14 residues long. Trimming at V came to 5 bases and at J to 4 bases, leaving 1 base not matched to a gene. CDR1 is SNHLY, CDR2 FYNNEI, per germline. This chain's CDR3 is CASSLAGGYNEQFF. The CDR3 bases are TGTGCCAGCAGTCTAGCGGGGGGTTACAATGAGCAGTTCTTC.

This sequence joins TRBV29-1 and TRBJ1-2; 7 bases agree with TRBD1. J lost 8 bases, V lost 8 bases, and 11 bases had no gene match. The CDR3 is 12 residues long. Germline loops: CDR1 SQVTM, CDR2 ANQGSEA. The CDR3 DNA reads TGCAGCACCGAGACAGGGACGGGAGGCTACACCTTC. It encodes CSTETGTGGYTF.

The chain joins TRBV7-9 to TRBJ2-7; no definite D call. The CDR3 contains 15 residues. V gave up 5 bases and J gave up 5 bases, with 19 bases separating them. Germline values: CDR1 SEHNR, CDR2 FQNEAQ (reference sequence). CDR3 residues: CASSHHVRQFHEQYF. The CDR3 DNA is TGTGCCAGCAGCCATCATGTGCGACAATTCCACGAGCAGTACTTC.

The chain recombines TRBV10-1 with TRBJ2-1; D is possibly TRBD1 or TRBD2 (6 bases each). There are 14 residues in the CDR3. Germline CDR1 is WNHNN and CDR2 is SYGVQD (reference sequence). Trimming took off 3 bases at V and 5 bases at J, with 11 bases between the two ends. CDR3 loop: CASSEGGLNNEQFF. CDR3 coding DNA: TGCGCCAGCAGTGAAGGGGGGCTAAACAATGAGCAGTTCTTC.

The V and J genes are TRBV5-1 and TRBJ1-2, with D perhaps TRBD1 (6 bases). Germline CDR1 reads SGHRS; CDR2 reads YFSETQ. V dropped 4 bases and J dropped 7 bases, with 17 bases sitting between them. The CDR3 extends over 14 amino acids. The CDR3 DNA reads as TGCGCCAGCAGCCGCAGGGGCGGGGAGGGTGGCTACACCTTC. It specifies CASSRRGGEGGYTF.

This chain joins TRBV5-4 and TRBJ2-1; 10 bases map to TRBD1. Unmatched junction bases numbered 4, after V lost 0 bases and J lost 7 bases. Germline loops: CDR1 SGHNT, CDR2 YYREEE (reference sequence). The CDR3 extends over 15 amino acids. CDR3 bases: TGTGCCAGCAGCTTGGGACAGGGGGCAGGGAATGAGCAGTTCTTC. The encoded protein is CASSLGQGAGNEQFF.

The V call is TRBV10-1, the J call TRBJ2-2, with unresolved D. Per germline, CDR1 WNHNN and CDR2 SYGVQD (reference sequence). With 9 bases removed from V and 1 base from J, the gap between germline ends came to 9 bases. The CDR3 sequence is 13 residues long. CDR3: CASTLGNTGELFF. In DNA, the CDR3 is TGCGCCAGTACCCTAGGGAACACCGGGGAGCTGTTTTTT.

The J gene is TRBJ1-1, the V gene TRBV5-5; unclear D gene. Germline V gives CDR1 SGHKS, CDR2 YYEKEE (reference sequence). The CDR3 totals 11 residues. V was clipped by 0 bases and J by 3 bases, with 0 bases between them. The chain's CDR3 is CASSLDTEAFF. The CDR3 DNA follows: TGTGCCAGCAGCTTGGACACTGAAGCTTTCTTT.

The V and J genes are TRBV19 and TRBJ2-5; 14 bases map to TRBD2. This CDR3 contains 17 residues. Germline V gives CDR1 LNHDA, CDR2 SQIVND (reference sequence). J was trimmed by 4 bases and V by 1 base; bases with no gene match: 5. CDR3 loop: CASSIAHGLAGGETQYF. Written as DNA, the CDR3 is TGTGCCAGTAGTATAGCCCACGGACTAGCGGGGGGAGAGACCCAGTACTTC.

This sequence joins TRBV5-4 and TRBJ2-3; TRBD2 aligns across 11 bases. The CDR3 sequence is 16 residues long. CDR1 and CDR2 (germline): SGHNT, YYREEE (reference sequence). V shed 3 bases and J 6 bases; nucleotides not matched to a gene: 9. The CDR3 nucleotides read TGTGCCAGCAGCTCTCTAGGGACTAGCGGCTTTGATACGCAGTATTTT. Protein: CASSSLGTSGFDTQYF.

This clone was seen only once. The chain carries TRBV25-1 and TRBJ1-4, with TRBD1 identical over 7 bases. The CDR3 loop spans 14 amino acids. Germline V gives CDR1 MGHDK, CDR2 SYGVNS. With 4 bases clipped from V and 11 bases from J, the junction kept 10 bases outside the gene matches. CDR3 loop: CASSARQGDTKLFF. The CDR3, as DNA: TGTGCCAGCAGTGCTCGACAGGGAGACACTAAACTGTTTTTT.

This clone has just a few counts. This chain joins TRBV25-1 and TRBJ1-2, with 9 bases fitting TRBD1. The CDR3 totals 16 residues. CDR1 MGHDK and CDR2 SYGVNS come from the germline V gene. Trimming at V came to 1 base and at J to 2 bases, leaving 5 bases not matched to a gene. CDR3 protein: CASSESRTGVNYGYTF. The DNA for the CDR3 is TGTGCCAGCAGTGAATCCCGGACAGGGGTGAACTATGGCTACACCTTC.